These 29 T cell receptor beta chains came from one sample sequenced in a study of shared clonotypes between healthy human individuals. Profiled with immunoSEQ multiplex PCR; TCRdb holds only in-frame clones, not every one. The sample consists of 530,000 or so clones, 60% to 80% of them appearing once. The sequenced material came from PBMCs. The source is a woman in her thirties or forties in good health. Some clones in this sample may be carry-over from other donors' samples.

The chain combines TRBV27 with TRBJ1-1; 8 bases are shared with TRBD1. V lost 0 bases to trimming and J lost 11 bases; unmatched junction nucleotides: 11. This CDR3 contains 15 residues. Germline V CDR1 and CDR2: MNHEY, SMNVEV (reference sequence). CDR3 loop: CASSLSYGQGLRAFF. In nucleotides, the CDR3 is TGTGCCAGCAGTTTATCGTACGGACAGGGTTTACGCGCTTTCTTT.

The sample holds one count of this clone. This chain uses TRBV19 with TRBJ2-7; no reliable D call. Trimming left V 1 base short and J 9 bases short, with 19 bases between. Per germline, CDR1 LNHDA and CDR2 SQIVND (reference sequence). CDR3 length: 15 residues. CDR3 sequence: CASSIGHSTPLGQYF. Here the CDR3 DNA reads TGTGCCAGTAGTATAGGACACAGCACCCCCCTGGGGCAGTACTTC. Based on the CDR3 plus reference TRBV19 and TRBJ2-7, the full variable domain is DGGITQSPKYLFRKEGQNVTLSCEQNLNHDAMYWYRQDPGQGLRLIYYSQIVNDFQKGDIAEGYSVSREKKESFPLTVTSAQKNPTAFYLCASSIGHSTPLGQYFGPGTRLTVT.

At least ten counts were recorded for this clone. Within the sample, other DNA sequences also encode this same CDR3. J is TRBJ2-2 and V is TRBV27; D call uncertain. V gave up 2 bases and J gave up 1 base, with 2 bases separating them. This CDR3 region has 13 residues. Germline CDR1 is MNHEY and CDR2 is SMNVEV (reference sequence). CDR3 protein: CASSLLNTGELFF. CDR3 DNA: TGTGCCAGCAGTTTACTGAACACCGGGGAGCTGTTTTTT.

V and J are TRBV7-3 and TRBJ1-1; 7 bases are a match to TRBD1. Trimming at V came to 5 bases and at J to 3 bases, leaving 3 bases not matched to a gene. Germline V gene sequence: CDR1 SGHTA, CDR2 FQGTGA. The CDR3 contains 13 residues. CDR3 nucleotide sequence: TGTGCCAGCAGCATTGACAGGGACACTGAAGCTTTCTTT. Translating it yields CASSIDRDTEAFF.

The chain carries TRBV4-1 and TRBJ2-3; no reliable D call. Trimming stripped 3 bases from V and 11 bases from J, with 12 bases between. CDR1 and CDR2 (germline): MGHRA, YSYEKL. CDR3 size: 12 residues. The CDR3 protein is CASSHDGRLQYF. The CDR3 region has the DNA TGCGCCAGCAGCCACGATGGGCGTTTGCAGTATTTT.

As for this clone: Given the absence of the conserved phenylalanine or tryptophan at the CDR3 end, a read error is likely. The DNA is left out, because the CDR3 cannot be placed on it with certainty; the CDR3 is given as TCRdb lists it. The rearrangement joins TRBV4-2 to TRBJ1-2. The CDR3 region is 13 residues in length, termini included. Germline assignment: CDR1 LGHNA and CDR2 YNFKEQ. The CDR3 loop reads CASSQVGGLVLRS.

The rearrangement joins TRBV7-9 to TRBJ2-3; TRBD1 or TRBD2 may be the D gene (6 bases each). Per the germline V gene, CDR1 is SEHNR and CDR2 is FQNEAQ (reference sequence). The ends were cut back, 5 bases at V and 6 bases at J, with 21 bases in the middle. This CDR3 has 16 amino acids. CDR3 bases: TGTGCCAGCAGCCGTTTGGGGGGCCCGCGAGGTGATACGCAGTATTTT. It translates to CASSRLGGPRGDTQYF.

This clone occurred many times. This chain links TRBV28 with TRBJ2-1, with 12 bases identical to TRBD2. The CDR3 is 14 amino acids. Germline V lookup: CDR1 MDHEN, CDR2 SYDVKM. The V and J ends lost 6 bases and 4 bases, in that order; junction bases with no gene match: 1. The CDR3 coding sequence is TGTGCCAGCAGAACTAGCGGGAGGTACAATGAGCAGTTCTTC. Translating gives CASRTSGRYNEQFF.

There are a few counts of this clone. This chain connects TRBV10-3 to TRBJ2-7, with 7 bases fitting TRBD1. Trimming at V came to 6 bases and at J to 3 bases, leaving 14 bases not matched to a gene. This CDR3 has 16 residues. The germline V gene encodes CDR1 ENHRY and CDR2 SYGVKD. DNA of the CDR3: TGTGCCATCAGCCTGACAGGGCCCCCGTCCTACTACGAGCAGTACTTC. Its translation: CAISLTGPPSYYEQYF.

The V and J genes are TRBV7-8 and TRBJ2-1; D perhaps matches TRBD1 (5 bases). This CDR3 is 14 amino acids long. Trimming removed 5 bases from V and 0 bases from J, with 8 bases in between. Germline V gene lookup returns CDR1 SGHVS and CDR2 FQNEAQ. The CDR3 DNA is TGTGCCAGCAGCCCCAGGGCCTCCTACAATGAGCAGTTCTTC. Encoded protein: CASSPRASYNEQFF.

The rearrangement links TRBV18 to TRBJ1-2, with TRBD1 identical over 7 bases. The CDR3 length is 15 residues. The junction had 8 bases not matched to a gene; V was cut back by 5 bases and J by 2 bases. The germline V gene encodes CDR1 KGHSH and CDR2 LQKENI. CDR3 protein: CASSTTRGQNYGYTF. The DNA of the CDR3 is TGTGCCAGCTCAACCACCAGGGGACAGAACTATGGCTACACCTTC.

The chain uses TRBV6-5 and TRBJ2-5; 7 nucleotides align to TRBD2. Matching the DNA end better, TRBJ2-7 makes the J call doubtful. Germline CDR1 MNHEY, CDR2 SVGAGI. The CDR3 is 15 residues long. The CDR3 sequence is CASSYGGAGVYEQYF. The CDR3 DNA reads TGTGCCAGCAGTTACGGTGGGGCGGGAGTCTACGAGCAGTACTTC.

This clone was counted once. The V and J genes are TRBV5-1 and TRBJ2-7; TRBD2 aligns across 13 bases. The CDR3 runs 16 residues. V lost 1 base to trimming and J lost 5 bases; unmatched junction nucleotides: 6. Germline values: CDR1 SGHRS, CDR2 YFSETQ. The CDR3 nucleotides are TGCGCCAGCAGCTTGACCTCCGGGACTAGCGGGAACGAGCAGTACTTC. This codes for CASSLTSGTSGNEQYF.

The gene calls are TRBV18 and TRBJ2-3; no reliable D call. Between the trimmed V and J ends, which lost 3 bases and 2 bases, there was a span of 3 bases. This CDR3 spans 12 amino acids. Looked up from germline, CDR1 is KGHSH and CDR2 is LQKENI. The CDR3 region is CASSPDTDTQYF. The CDR3 bases are TGTGCCAGCTCACCTGACACAGATACGCAGTATTTT.

The chain links TRBV9 to TRBJ2-3; a weak D match, TRBD2 (5 bases). V was cut by 4 bases and J by 5 bases, with 17 bases left in between. CDR3 size: 15 residues. Germline CDR1 and CDR2: SGDLS and YYNGEE. In DNA form, the CDR3 reads TGTGCCAGCAGCCCCGGACTCGGTGTGGAAGATACGCAGTATTTT. This encodes CASSPGLGVEDTQYF.

J is TRBJ1-2 and V is TRBV7-9; D call uncertain. Germline V gene data show CDR1 as SEHNR and CDR2 as FQNEAQ (reference sequence). Deletions cut 1 base from V and 4 bases from J, with 10 bases between. This CDR3 is 14 amino acids long. Here the CDR3 reads CASSLGRTAYGYTF. The DNA of the CDR3 is TGTGCCAGCAGCTTAGGCCGGACCGCCTATGGCTACACCTTC.

The chain has TRBV7-8 and TRBJ1-3; D is possibly TRBD1 (6 bases). Trimming shortened V by 8 bases and J by 7 bases, and 21 bases separated the two germline ends. The CDR3 runs to 15 residues. Germline CDR1 SGHVS, CDR2 FQNEAQ. The CDR3 region is CASRLAGDFINTIYF. CDR3 coding DNA: TGTGCCAGCCGGCTGGCAGGGGATTTTATCAACACCATATATTTT. Together with reference TRBV7-8 and TRBJ1-3, the CDR3 gives the full variable domain: GAGVSQSPRYKVAKRGQDVALRCDPISGHVSLFWYQQALGQGPEFLTYFQNEAQLDKSGLPSDRFFAERPEGSVSTLKIQRTQQEDSAVYLCASRLAGDFINTIYFGEGSWLTVV.

The chain combines TRBV20-1 with TRBJ1-2; D may be TRBD1 (6 bases). Germline V gives CDR1 DFQATT, CDR2 SNEGSKA (reference sequence). V was pared by 4 bases and J by 7 bases, with 7 bases between. The CDR3 runs to 10 residues. Here the CDR3 reads CSAKGVGYTF. The CDR3 DNA follows: TGCAGTGCTAAGGGGGTTGGCTACACCTTC.

Note on this clone: It is likely a read error: a sequence one base away is far more abundant. The chain links TRBV4-1 to TRBJ1-2, with a weak D call TRBD1 (6 bases). CDR1 is MGHRA, CDR2 YSYEKL, per germline. The CDR3 covers 14 residues. The CDR3 region is CASSPGQMNYGCTF. The CDR3 coding sequence is TGCGCCAGCAGCCCCGGACAGATGAACTATGGCTGCACCTTC.

Only a few counts were recorded for this clone. This sequence joins TRBV11-3 and TRBJ2-2, with D possibly matching TRBD1 (5 bases). V lost 5 bases to trimming and J lost 6 bases, with 7 bases between them. Germline V gene lookup returns CDR1 SGHNT and CDR2 YENEEA. This CDR3 region has 12 residues. The CDR3 region has the DNA TGTGCCAGCAGCCTAGGGGCCGGGGAGCTGTTTTTT. It encodes CASSLGAGELFF.

This clone was observed once. The chain uses TRBV6-1 and TRBJ1-4, with D possibly TRBD1 on 6 matching bases. Germline CDR1 is MNHNS and CDR2 is SASEGT. V lost 6 bases and J 2 bases, leaving 13 bases between the germline ends. The length of the CDR3 is 15 residues. The CDR3 bases are TGTGCCAGCAGGGAGAGGGACACGACTAATGAAAAACTGTTTTTT. Its translation is CASRERDTTNEKLFF.

The DNA for the CDR3 is TGTGCCAGCAGCCAAGTTACAGGGTGGAACACTGAAGCTTTCTTT. Translating it yields CASSQVTGWNTEAFF. The V call is TRBV14, the J call TRBJ1-1, with D possibly TRBD1 on 6 matching bases. Trimming removed 1 base from V and 1 base from J, with 10 bases in between. CDR3 length: 15 residues. CDR1 is SGHDN and CDR2 is FVKESK in the germline V gene.

The rearrangement links TRBV7-3 to TRBJ2-5; D might be TRBD1 or TRBD2, each matching 5 bases. From germline, CDR1 is SGHTA and CDR2 FQGTGA. Between the trimmed V and J ends, which lost 4 bases and 4 bases, there was a span of 10 bases. CDR3 length equals 13 residues. Written as DNA, the CDR3 is TGTGCCAGCAGCTGGGGACCTCGAGAGACCCAGTACTTC. Translating gives CASSWGPRETQYF.

Concerning this clone itself: One base away lies a much larger clone, so this may be a sequencing read error. This sample also contains other DNA sequences that code for the same CDR3. J is TRBJ1-1 and V is TRBV5-1; D remains ambiguous. V lost 0 bases and J 0 bases, leaving 6 bases between the germline ends. Looked up from germline, CDR1 is SGHRS and CDR2 is YFSETQ. The CDR3 runs to 14 residues. The CDR3, as DNA: TGCGCCAGCAGCTTGGACGGAATGAACACTGAAGCTTTCTTT. Translating it yields CASSLDGMNTEAFF.

The rearrangement joins TRBV7-2 to TRBJ2-7, with D perhaps matching TRBD1 (6 bases). The CDR3 totals 19 residues. CDR1 SGHTA and CDR2 FQGNSA come from the germline V gene. V was cut by 1 base and J by 3 bases, with 25 bases left in between. The CDR3 sequence is CASSLGWPTGSLHLYEQYF. CDR3 coding DNA: TGTGCCAGCAGCTTAGGATGGCCAACAGGGTCTCTCCACCTCTACGAGCAGTACTTC.

The V and J genes are TRBV19 and TRBJ2-1; 7 nucleotides match TRBD1. Germline V CDR1 and CDR2: LNHDA, SQIVND (reference sequence). V lost 1 base to trimming and J lost 6 bases; unmatched junction nucleotides: 6. This CDR3 contains 15 residues. In DNA form, the CDR3 reads TGTGCCAGTAGTATAGTTCAGGGGGTAGGCAATGAGCAGTTCTTC. Residues: CASSIVQGVGNEQFF. Filled out from reference TRBV19 and TRBJ2-1, the complete variable domain reads DGGITQSPKYLFRKEGQNVTLSCEQNLNHDAMYWYRQDPGQGLRLIYYSQIVNDFQKGDIAEGYSVSREKKESFPLTVTSAQKNPTAFYLCASSIVQGVGNEQFFGPGTRLTVL.

The rearrangement links TRBV29-1 to TRBJ2-2; D gene unclear. CDR1 and CDR2 (germline): SQVTM, ANQGSEA. This CDR3 region has 11 residues. V dropped 6 bases and J dropped 7 bases, with 9 bases sitting between them. CDR3 in DNA: TGCAGCGTCACCAAGGGCGGGGAGCTGTTTTTT. Its protein product is CSVTKGGELFF.

V usage is TRBV7-9 and J usage is TRBJ1-1; perhaps TRBD1 as D (6 bases). V was pared by 8 bases and J by 4 bases, with 17 bases between. This CDR3 spans 14 amino acids. The germline gives CDR1 SEHNR, CDR2 FQNEAQ (reference sequence). The DNA of the CDR3 is TGTGCCAGCCTACCAGGGGAGGCTAGCACTGAAGCTTTCTTT. It translates to CASLPGEASTEAFF.

The chain links TRBV11-2 to TRBJ2-7; 7 nucleotides match TRBD2. Germline lookup yields CDR1 SGHAT and CDR2 FQNNGV. The CDR3 runs 15 residues. V lost 2 bases and J lost 6; bases outside the gene matches: 10. CDR3 sequence reads: CASSLRMAGEGEQYF. CDR3 coding DNA: TGTGCCAGCAGCTTAAGGATGGCGGGAGAAGGCGAGCAGTACTTC. The full variable domain, with the rest looked up from reference TRBV11-2 and TRBJ2-7, is EAGVAQSPRYKIIEKRQSVAFWCNPISGHATLYWYQQILGQGPKLLIQFQNNGVVDDSQLPKDRFSAERLKGVDSTLKIQPAKLEDSAVYLCASSLRMAGEGEQYFGPGTRLTVT.